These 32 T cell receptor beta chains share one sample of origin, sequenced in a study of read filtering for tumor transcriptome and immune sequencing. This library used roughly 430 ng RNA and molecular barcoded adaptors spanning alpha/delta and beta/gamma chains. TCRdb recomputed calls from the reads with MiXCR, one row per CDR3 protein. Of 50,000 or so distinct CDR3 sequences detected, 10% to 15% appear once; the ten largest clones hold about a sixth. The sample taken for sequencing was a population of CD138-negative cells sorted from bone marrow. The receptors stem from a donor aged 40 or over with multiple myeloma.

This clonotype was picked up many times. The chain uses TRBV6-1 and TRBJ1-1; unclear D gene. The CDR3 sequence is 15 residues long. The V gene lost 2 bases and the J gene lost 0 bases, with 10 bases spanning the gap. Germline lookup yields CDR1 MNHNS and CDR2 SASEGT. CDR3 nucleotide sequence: TGTGCCAGCAGTGAACGGCCGGGTCTGAACACTGAAGCTTTCTTT. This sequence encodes CASSERPGLNTEAFF.

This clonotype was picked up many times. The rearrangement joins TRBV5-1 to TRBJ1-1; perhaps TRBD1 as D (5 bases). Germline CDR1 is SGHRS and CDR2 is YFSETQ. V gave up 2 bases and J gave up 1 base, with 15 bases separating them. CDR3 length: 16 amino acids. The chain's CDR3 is CASSLGWVRENTEAFF. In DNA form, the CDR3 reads TGCGCCAGCAGCTTAGGGTGGGTCAGGGAGAACACTGAAGCTTTCTTT.

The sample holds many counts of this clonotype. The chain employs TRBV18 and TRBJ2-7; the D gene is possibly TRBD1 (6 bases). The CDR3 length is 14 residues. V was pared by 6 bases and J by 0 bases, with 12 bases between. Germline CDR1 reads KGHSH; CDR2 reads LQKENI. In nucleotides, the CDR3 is TGTGCCAGCTCGGGGGACATCAGCTCCTACGAGCAGTACTTC. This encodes CASSGDISSYEQYF.

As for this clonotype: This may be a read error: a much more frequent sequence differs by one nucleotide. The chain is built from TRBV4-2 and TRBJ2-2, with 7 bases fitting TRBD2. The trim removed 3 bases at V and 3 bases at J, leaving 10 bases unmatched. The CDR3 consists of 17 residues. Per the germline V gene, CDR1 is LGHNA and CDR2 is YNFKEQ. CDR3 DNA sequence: TGTGCCAGCAGCCATGAGCTAGCGGTTTATCACACCGGGGAGCTGTTTTTT. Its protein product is CASSHELAVYHTGELFF.

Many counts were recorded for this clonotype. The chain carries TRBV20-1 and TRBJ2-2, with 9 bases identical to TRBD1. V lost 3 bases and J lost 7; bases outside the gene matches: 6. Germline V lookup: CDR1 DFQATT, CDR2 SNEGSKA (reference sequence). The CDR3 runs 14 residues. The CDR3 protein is CSASGTGFSGELFF. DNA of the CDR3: TGCAGTGCTAGTGGGACAGGGTTTAGCGGGGAGCTGTTTTTT.

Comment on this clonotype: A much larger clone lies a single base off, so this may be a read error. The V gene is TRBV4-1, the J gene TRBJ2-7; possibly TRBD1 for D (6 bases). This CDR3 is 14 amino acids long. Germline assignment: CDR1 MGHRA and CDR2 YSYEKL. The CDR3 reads CTSSPRQVSGEQYF. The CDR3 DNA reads TGCACCAGCAGCCCGCGACAGGTCAGTGGCGAGCAGTACTTC.

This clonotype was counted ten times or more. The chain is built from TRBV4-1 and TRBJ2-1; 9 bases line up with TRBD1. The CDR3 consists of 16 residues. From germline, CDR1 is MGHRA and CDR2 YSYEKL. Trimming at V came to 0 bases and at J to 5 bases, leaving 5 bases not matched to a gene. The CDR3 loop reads CASSQDDRGRNNEQFF. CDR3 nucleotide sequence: TGCGCCAGCAGCCAAGATGACAGGGGGAGAAACAATGAGCAGTTCTTC.

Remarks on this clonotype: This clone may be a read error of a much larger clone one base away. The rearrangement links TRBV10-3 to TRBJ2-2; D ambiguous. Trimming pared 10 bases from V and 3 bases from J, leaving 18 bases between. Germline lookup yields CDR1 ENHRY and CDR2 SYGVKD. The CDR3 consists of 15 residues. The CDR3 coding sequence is TGTGCCACCTTAGTGGATACTATTTACACCGGGGAGCTGTTTTTT. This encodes CATLVDTIYTGELFF.

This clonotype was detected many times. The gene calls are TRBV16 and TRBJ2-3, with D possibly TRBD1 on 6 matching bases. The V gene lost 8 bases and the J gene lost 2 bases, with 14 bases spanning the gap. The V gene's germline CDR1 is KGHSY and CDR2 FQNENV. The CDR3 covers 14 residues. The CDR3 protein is CASGRDISTDTQYF. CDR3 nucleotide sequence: TGTGCCAGCGGACGGGACATCTCCACAGATACGCAGTATTTT.

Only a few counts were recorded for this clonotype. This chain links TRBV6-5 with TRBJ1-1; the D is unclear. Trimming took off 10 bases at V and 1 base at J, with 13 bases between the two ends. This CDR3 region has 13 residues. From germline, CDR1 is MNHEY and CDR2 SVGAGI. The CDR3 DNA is TGTGCCACCCTGAACGGCCGGAACACTGAAGCTTTCTTT. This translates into CATLNGRNTEAFF.

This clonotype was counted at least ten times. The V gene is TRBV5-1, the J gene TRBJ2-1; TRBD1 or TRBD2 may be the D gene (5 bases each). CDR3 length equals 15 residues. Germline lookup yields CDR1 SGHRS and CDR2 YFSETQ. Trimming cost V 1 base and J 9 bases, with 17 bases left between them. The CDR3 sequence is CASSLRGQGGGEQFF. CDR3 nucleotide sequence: TGCGCCAGCAGCTTGCGAGGACAAGGAGGAGGTGAGCAGTTCTTC.

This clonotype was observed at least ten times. CDR3 in amino acids: CASSYGQNQPQHF. Here the CDR3 DNA reads TGTGCCAGCAGTTACGGGCAGAATCAGCCCCAGCATTTT. V and J are TRBV6-6 and TRBJ1-5; D remains ambiguous. Germline CDR1 and CDR2: MNHNY and SVGAGI (reference sequence). The CDR3 is made up of 13 amino acids. Trimming cost V 2 bases and J 4 bases, with 6 bases left between them.

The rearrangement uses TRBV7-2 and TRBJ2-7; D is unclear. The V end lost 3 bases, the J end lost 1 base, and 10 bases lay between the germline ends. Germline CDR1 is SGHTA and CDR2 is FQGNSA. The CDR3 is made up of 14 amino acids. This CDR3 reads CASSFGPASYEQYF. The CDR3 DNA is TGTGCCAGCAGCTTCGGGCCTGCATCCTACGAGCAGTACTTC.

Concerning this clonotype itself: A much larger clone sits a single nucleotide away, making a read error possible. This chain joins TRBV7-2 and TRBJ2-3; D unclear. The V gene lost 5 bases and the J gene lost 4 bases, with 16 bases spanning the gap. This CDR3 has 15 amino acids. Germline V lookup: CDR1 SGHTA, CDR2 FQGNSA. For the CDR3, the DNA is TGTGCCAGCAGCGCCAATTTATTTTCCGCAGATACGCAGTATTTT. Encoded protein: CASSANLFSADTQYF.

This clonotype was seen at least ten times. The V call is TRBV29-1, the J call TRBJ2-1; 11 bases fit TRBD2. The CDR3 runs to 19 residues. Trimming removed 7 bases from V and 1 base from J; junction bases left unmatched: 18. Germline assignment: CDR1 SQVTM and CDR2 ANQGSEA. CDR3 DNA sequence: TGCAGCGCCGATGGTGGACTAGCGGGTACTATCGTGTCCTACAATGAGCAGTTCTTC. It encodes CSADGGLAGTIVSYNEQFF.

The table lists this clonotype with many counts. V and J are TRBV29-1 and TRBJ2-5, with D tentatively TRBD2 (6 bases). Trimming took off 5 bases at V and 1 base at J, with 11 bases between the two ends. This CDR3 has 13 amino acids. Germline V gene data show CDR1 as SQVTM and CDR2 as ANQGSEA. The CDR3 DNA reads TGCAGCGTTCGCGGGGTCCCCCAAGAGACCCAGTACTTC. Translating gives CSVRGVPQETQYF.

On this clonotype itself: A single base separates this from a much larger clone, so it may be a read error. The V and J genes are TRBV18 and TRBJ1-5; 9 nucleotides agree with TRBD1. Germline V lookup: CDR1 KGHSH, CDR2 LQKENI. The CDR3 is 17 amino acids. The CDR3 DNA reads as TGTGCCGGCTCACCACCGGGAACAGGGGGCTCATATCAGCCCCAGCATTTT. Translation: CAGSPPGTGGSYQPQHF. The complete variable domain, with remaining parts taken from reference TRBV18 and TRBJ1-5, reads NAGVMQNPRHLVRRRGQEARLRCSPMKGHSHVYWYRQLPEEGLKFMVYLQKENIIDESGMPKERFSAEFPKEGPSILRIQQVVRGDSAAYFCAGSPPGTGGSYQPQHFGDGTRLSIL.

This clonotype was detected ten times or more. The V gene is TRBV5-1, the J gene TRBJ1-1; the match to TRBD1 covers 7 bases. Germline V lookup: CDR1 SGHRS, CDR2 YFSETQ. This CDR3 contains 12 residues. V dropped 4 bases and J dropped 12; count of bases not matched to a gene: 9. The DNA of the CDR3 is TGCGCCAGCAGCCTCGACAGGGTTGGGTCTTTCTTT. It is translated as CASSLDRVGSFF.

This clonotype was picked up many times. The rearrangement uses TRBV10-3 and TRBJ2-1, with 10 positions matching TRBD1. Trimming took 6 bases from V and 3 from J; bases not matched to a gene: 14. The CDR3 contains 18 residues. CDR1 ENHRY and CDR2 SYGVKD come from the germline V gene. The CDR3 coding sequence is TGTGCCATCAGAAACGACGGAACCGGGACAGGGGACTACAATGAGCAGTTCTTC. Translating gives CAIRNDGTGTGDYNEQFF.

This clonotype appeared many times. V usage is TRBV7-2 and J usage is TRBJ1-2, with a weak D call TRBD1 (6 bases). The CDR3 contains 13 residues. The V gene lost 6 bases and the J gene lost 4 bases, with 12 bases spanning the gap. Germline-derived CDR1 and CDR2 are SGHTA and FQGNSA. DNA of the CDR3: TGTGCCAGCAGGGACACAGGGAGCTATGGCTACACCTTC. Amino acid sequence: CASRDTGSYGYTF.

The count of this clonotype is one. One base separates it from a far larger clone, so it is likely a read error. The CDR3 spells CASSPGRGVGYNEQFF. The CDR3 DNA follows: TGTGCCAGCAGCCCGGGAAGGGGCGTCGGATACAATGAGCAGTTCTTC. The rearrangement links TRBV11-2 to TRBJ2-1; either TRBD1 or TRBD2 may fit D (5 bases each). The ends were cut back, 5 bases at V and 4 bases at J, with 18 bases in the middle. Germline values: CDR1 SGHAT, CDR2 FQNNGV. The CDR3 loop spans 16 amino acids. Full variable domain (rest looked up from reference TRBV11-2 and TRBJ2-1): EAGVAQSPRYKIIEKRQSVAFWCNPISGHATLYWYQQILGQGPKLLIQFQNNGVVDDSQLPKDRFSAERLKGVDSTLKIQPAKLEDSAVYLCASSPGRGVGYNEQFFGPGTRLTVL.

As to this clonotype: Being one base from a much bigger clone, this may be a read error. The CDR3 nucleotides read TGTGCTAGTGGTTCTGATGGGGGGAGCACCGGGGAGCTGTTTTTT. Translated, it gives CASGSDGGSTGELFF. The V and J genes are TRBV12-5 and TRBJ2-2; D is possibly TRBD2 (6 bases). Germline assignment: CDR1 LGHNT and CDR2 FRNRAP. V was shortened by 4 bases and J by 4 bases, with 13 bases between the two germline ends. CDR3 length: 15 amino acids.

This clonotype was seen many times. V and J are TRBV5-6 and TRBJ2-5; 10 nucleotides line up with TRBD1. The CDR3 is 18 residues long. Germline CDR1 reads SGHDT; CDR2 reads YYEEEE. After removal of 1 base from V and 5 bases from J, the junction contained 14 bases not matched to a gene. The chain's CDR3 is CASSLFSSGQGHLETQYF. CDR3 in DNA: TGTGCCAGCAGCTTGTTCTCCTCGGGACAGGGGCACTTGGAGACCCAGTACTTC.

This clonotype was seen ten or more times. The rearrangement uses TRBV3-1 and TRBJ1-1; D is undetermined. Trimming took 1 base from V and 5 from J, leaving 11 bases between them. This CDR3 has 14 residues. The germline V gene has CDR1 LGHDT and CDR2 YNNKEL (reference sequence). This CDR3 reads CASSQGPAFTEAFF. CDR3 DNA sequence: TGTGCCAGCAGCCAAGGTCCAGCATTTACTGAAGCTTTCTTT.

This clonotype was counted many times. CDR3 DNA sequence: TGTGCCAGCTCACCCGTTTTATACGGTGAGCAGTTCTTC. This encodes CASSPVLYGEQFF. The gene calls are TRBV18 and TRBJ2-1, with D unresolved. V lost 3 bases and J lost 9, with 12 bases in between. CDR3 length equals 13 residues. The V gene's germline CDR1 is KGHSH and CDR2 LQKENI.

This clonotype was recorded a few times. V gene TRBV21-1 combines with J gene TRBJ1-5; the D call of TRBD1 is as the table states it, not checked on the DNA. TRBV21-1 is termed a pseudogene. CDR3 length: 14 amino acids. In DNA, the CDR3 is TGTGCCAGCAACGGGCGTTTTAGCAATCAGCCCCAGCATTTT. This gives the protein CASNGRFSNQPQHF.

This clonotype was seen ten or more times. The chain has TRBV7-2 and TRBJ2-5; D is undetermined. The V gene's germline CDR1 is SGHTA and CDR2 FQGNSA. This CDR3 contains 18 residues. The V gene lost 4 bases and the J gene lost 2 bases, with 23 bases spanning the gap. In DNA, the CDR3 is TGTGCCAGCAGCTATAACCTAGGCTACAAACTTGATCAAGAGACCCAGTACTTC. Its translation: CASSYNLGYKLDQETQYF. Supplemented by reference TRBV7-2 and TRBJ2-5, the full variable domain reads GAGVSQSPSNKVTEKGKDVELRCDPISGHTALYWYRQSLGQGLEFLIYFQGNSAPDKSGLPSDRFSAERTGGSVSTLTIQRTQQEDSAVYLCASSYNLGYKLDQETQYFGPGTRLLVL.

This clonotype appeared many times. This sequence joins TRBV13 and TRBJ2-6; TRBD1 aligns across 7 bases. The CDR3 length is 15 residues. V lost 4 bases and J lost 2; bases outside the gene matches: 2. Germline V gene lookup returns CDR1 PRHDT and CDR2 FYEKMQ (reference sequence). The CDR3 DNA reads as TGTGCCAGCAGCTACGACAGGGCTGGGGCCAACGTCCTGACTTTC. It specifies CASSYDRAGANVLTF.

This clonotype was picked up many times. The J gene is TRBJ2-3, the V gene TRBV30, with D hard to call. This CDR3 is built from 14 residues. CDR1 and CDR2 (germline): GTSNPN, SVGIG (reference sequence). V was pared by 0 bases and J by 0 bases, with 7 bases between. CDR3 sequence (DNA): TGTGCCTGGAGTGTCGGTGGAAGCACAGATACGCAGTATTTT. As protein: CAWSVGGSTDTQYF.

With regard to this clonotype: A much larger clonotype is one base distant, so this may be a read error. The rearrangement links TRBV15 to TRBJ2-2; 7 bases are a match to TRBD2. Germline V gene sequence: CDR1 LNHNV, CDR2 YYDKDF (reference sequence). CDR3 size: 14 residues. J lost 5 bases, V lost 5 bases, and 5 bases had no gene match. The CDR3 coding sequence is TGTGCCACCAGCGGACTAGATGGGACCGGGGAGCTGTTTTTT. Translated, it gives CATSGLDGTGELFF.

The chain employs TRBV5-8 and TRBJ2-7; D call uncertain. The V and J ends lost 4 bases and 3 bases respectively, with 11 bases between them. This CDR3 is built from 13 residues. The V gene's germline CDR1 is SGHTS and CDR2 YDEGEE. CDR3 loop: CASSLRLDYEQYF. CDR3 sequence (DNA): TGTGCCAGCAGCCTTCGACTGGACTACGAGCAGTACTTC.

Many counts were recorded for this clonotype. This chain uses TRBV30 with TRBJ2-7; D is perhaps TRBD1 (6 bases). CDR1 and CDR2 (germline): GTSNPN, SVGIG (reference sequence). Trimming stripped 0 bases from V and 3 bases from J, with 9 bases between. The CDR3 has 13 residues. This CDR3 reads CAWSVYRDYEQYF. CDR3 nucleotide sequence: TGTGCCTGGAGTGTATACAGGGACTACGAGCAGTACTTC.